The clone carrying this T cell receptor (beta chain) showed up just a few times. What it binds is not known. An Oncomine TCR Beta short-read assay was used to sequence the DNA from cultured CD4+ T cells. One entry per CDR3 protein, called by TCRdb with MiXCR from the PCR reads. The repertoire holds roughly 20,000 distinct CDR3 sequences, with 20% to 30% as singletons. Treatment here: roughly 10-day PBMC culture with coronavirus spike peptide pools or control peptides (ViraFEST assay). This sample was included in a study of vaccination and CD4 T cells after COVID-19. The wider study: Diagnosis preceded the drawing of post-COVID samples by a median roughly 96 days (range 35 to 161). Every culture used as a control got a CEFX pool, an HIV-1 Nef pool, or no peptide. Cells were stimulated with overlapping spike peptide pools from SARS-CoV-2, HCoV-NL63, HCoV-OC43 and HCoV-229E.

The CDR3 is 17 residues long. Germline V gene data show CDR1 as SGDLS and CDR2 as YYNGEE. The germline V and J ends were trimmed by 0 bases and 2 bases, with 18 bases remaining between them. This clonotype was sampled from a human donor with COVID-19. J is TRBJ2-7 and V is TRBV9, with D hard to call. The specimen was cultured CD4+ T cells from blood. The CDR3 nucleotides read TGTGCCAGCAGCGTAGTCCTACAAGAATTTCCGGCCTACGAGCAGTACTTC. This sequence encodes CASSVVLQEFPAYEQYF.